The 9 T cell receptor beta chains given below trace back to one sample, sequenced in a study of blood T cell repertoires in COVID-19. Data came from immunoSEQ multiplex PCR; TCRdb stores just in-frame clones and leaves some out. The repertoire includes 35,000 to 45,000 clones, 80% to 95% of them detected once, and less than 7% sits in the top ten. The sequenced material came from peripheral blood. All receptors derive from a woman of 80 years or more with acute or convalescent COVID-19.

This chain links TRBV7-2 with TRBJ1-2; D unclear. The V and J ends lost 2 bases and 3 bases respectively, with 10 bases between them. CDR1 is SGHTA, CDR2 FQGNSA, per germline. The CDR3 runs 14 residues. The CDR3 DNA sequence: TGTGCCAGCAGCTTACCCCTCGTAGACTATGGCTACACCTTC. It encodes CASSLPLVDYGYTF.

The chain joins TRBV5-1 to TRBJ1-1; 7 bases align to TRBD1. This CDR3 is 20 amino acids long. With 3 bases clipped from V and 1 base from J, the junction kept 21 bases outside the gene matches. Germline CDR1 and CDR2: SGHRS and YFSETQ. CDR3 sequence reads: CASSSRIGQAPQRGNTEAFF. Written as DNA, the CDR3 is TGCGCCAGCAGCTCCAGAATCGGACAGGCACCACAGAGGGGGAACACTGAAGCTTTCTTT.

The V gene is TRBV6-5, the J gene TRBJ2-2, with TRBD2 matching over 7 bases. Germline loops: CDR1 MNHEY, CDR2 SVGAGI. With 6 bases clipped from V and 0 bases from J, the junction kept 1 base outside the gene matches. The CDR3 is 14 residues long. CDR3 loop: CASRLAANTGELFF. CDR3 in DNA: TGTGCCAGCAGGCTAGCGGCGAACACCGGGGAGCTGTTTTTT.

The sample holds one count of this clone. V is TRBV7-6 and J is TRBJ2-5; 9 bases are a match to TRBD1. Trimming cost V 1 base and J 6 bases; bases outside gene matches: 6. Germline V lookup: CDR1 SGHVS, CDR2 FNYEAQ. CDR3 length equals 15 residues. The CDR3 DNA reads TGTGCCAGCAGCTTAGGACAGGGGGATCCGAAGACCCAGTACTTC. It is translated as CASSLGQGDPKTQYF.

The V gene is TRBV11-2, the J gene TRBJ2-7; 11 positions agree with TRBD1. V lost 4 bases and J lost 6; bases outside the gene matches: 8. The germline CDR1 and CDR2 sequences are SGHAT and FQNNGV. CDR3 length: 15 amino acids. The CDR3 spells CASSSPGQGDTEQYF. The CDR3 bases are TGTGCCAGCAGCTCACCGGGACAGGGGGATACCGAGCAGTACTTC.

CDR3 protein: CASRGASGNEETQYF. The CDR3 DNA is TGTGCCAGCAGAGGGGCTAGCGGGAACGAAGAGACCCAGTACTTC. The genes are TRBV5-6 and TRBJ2-5, with 9 bases fitting TRBD2. The CDR3 loop spans 15 amino acids. Germline V gene sequence: CDR1 SGHDT, CDR2 YYEEEE. V lost 5 bases and J lost 3; bases outside the gene matches: 8.

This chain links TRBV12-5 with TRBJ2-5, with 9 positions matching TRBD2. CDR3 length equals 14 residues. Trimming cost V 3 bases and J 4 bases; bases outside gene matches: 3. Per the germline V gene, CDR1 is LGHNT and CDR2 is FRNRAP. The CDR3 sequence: CASGFAGGLETQYF. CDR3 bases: TGTGCTAGTGGTTTTGCGGGGGGGCTAGAGACCCAGTACTTC.

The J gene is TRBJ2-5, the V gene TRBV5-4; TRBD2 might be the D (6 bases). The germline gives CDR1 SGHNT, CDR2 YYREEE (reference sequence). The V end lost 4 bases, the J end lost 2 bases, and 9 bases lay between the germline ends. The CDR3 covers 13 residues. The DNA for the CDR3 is TGTGCCAGCAGCAGGACTAATCAAGAGACCCAGTACTTC. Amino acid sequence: CASSRTNQETQYF.

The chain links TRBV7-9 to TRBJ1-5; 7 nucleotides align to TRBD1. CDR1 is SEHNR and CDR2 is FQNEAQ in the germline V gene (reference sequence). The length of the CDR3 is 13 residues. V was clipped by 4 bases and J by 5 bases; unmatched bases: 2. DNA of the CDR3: TGTGCCAGCAGCTACAGGGGTGATCAGCCCCAGCATTTT. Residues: CASSYRGDQPQHF.